A single sample is the source of the 15 T cell receptor beta chains below, sequenced in a study of HIV-infected patients and healthy controls. Alpha and beta constant-region primers primed reverse transcription of about 500 ng RNA. Separate chain-specific third strand synthesis with multiplexing indices produced the alpha and beta libraries. TCRdb redid the calling of the 5' RACE reads with MiXCR, one entry per CDR3 protein. The data contain under 5,000 distinct CDR3 sequences, around 5.5% of them singletons. Follow-up blood was drawn about 14 weeks, roughly three months, after antiretroviral therapy began. All unsorted peripheral T cells were captured because whole blood was used without fractionation. The sample here was blood, taken during antiretroviral therapy. The receptors come from an adult with HIV infection.

By frequency in the sample, this clonotype is medium-sized. This sequence joins TRBV5-1 and TRBJ2-7; a possible D gene is TRBD2 (6 bases). Trimming pared 4 bases from V and 0 bases from J, leaving 8 bases between. This CDR3 comprises 13 residues. The germline V gene encodes CDR1 SGHRS and CDR2 YFSETQ. The CDR3 here is CASSRESSYEQYF. CDR3 in DNA: TGCGCCAGCAGCCGGGAGAGCTCCTACGAGCAGTACTTC.

Ten or more counts support this clonotype. The V and J genes are TRBV10-3 and TRBJ2-7, with 9 nucleotides matching TRBD1. The germline V gene encodes CDR1 ENHRY and CDR2 SYGVKD. The CDR3 spans 16 residues. Trimming at V came to 6 bases and at J to 2 bases, leaving 11 bases not matched to a gene. CDR3 region: CAISKPGQGLTYEQYF. The CDR3 DNA reads TGTGCCATCAGCAAACCGGGACAGGGACTAACCTACGAGCAGTACTTC.

This clonotype was observed at least ten times. This chain uses TRBV5-5 with TRBJ1-5; D call uncertain. The germline V gene encodes CDR1 SGHKS and CDR2 YYEKEE (reference sequence). With 2 bases removed from V and 6 bases from J, the gap between germline ends came to 21 bases. The CDR3 is made up of 17 amino acids. The CDR3 DNA reads as TGTGCCAGCAGCTTCACGGTATCCCGAATTTCGGGTCAGCCCCAGCATTTT. Translated: CASSFTVSRISGQPQHF.

This clonotype was observed a handful of times. The chain has TRBV29-1 and TRBJ1-1; D not certain. The CDR3 sequence is 14 residues long. Trimming stripped 2 bases from V and 1 base from J, with 11 bases between. CDR1 SQVTM and CDR2 ANQGSEA come from the germline V gene. DNA of the CDR3: TGCAGCGTTGAACTTCTTTCCGAGAACACTGAAGCTTTCTTT. It yields the protein CSVELLSENTEAFF.

This clonotype is judged large. The chain recombines TRBV20-1 with TRBJ2-5; D might be TRBD2 (6 bases). CDR1 is DFQATT and CDR2 is SNEGSKA in the germline V gene (reference sequence). V was trimmed by 3 bases and J by 7 bases, leaving 21 bases between them. The CDR3 contains 15 residues. The CDR3 DNA reads as TGCAGTGCTAGGCCTAGCGACACCTTAAGTTGGACCCAGTACTTC. As protein: CSARPSDTLSWTQYF.

This clonotype is classed as medium-sized. The chain carries TRBV5-1 and TRBJ1-1; possible D gene TRBD1, 5 bases. The CDR3 extends over 15 amino acids. CDR1 and CDR2 from the germline V gene are SGHRS and YFSETQ. V was clipped by 3 bases and J by 4 bases, with 16 bases between them. The CDR3 protein is CASSSQDGGTTEAFF. CDR3 in DNA: TGCGCCAGCAGCTCCCAGGACGGAGGGACCACTGAAGCTTTCTTT.

This clonotype is labeled medium-sized. The rearrangement uses TRBV29-1 and TRBJ1-3; the D is unclear. The CDR3 has 13 amino acids. CDR1 and CDR2 (germline): SQVTM, ANQGSEA. Trimming cost V 3 bases and J 0 bases, with 6 bases left between them. CDR3 in amino acids: CSVEGSSGNTIYF. Here the CDR3 DNA reads TGCAGCGTTGAGGGTAGCTCTGGAAACACCATATATTTT. Looking up the rest from reference TRBV29-1 and TRBJ1-3 gives the full variable domain: SAVISQKPSRDICQRGTSLTIQCQVDSQVTMMFWYRQQPGQSLTLIATANQGSEATYESGFVIDKFPISRPNLTFSTLTVSNMSPEDSSIYLCSVEGSSGNTIYFGEGSWLTVV.

The J gene is TRBJ2-5, the V gene TRBV12-3 or TRBV12-4; maybe TRBD2 (5 bases). CDR3 length: 16 amino acids. V was clipped by 6 bases and J by 3 bases, with 20 bases between them. The CDR3, as DNA: TGTGCCAGCAGCCCTCAGCGGTACGGCCCGAAAGAGACCCAGTACTTC. Translated, it gives CASSPQRYGPKETQYF.

In its sample, this clonotype ranks as medium-sized. The chain employs TRBV11-1 and TRBJ2-1; the D is unclear. Germline CDR1 and CDR2: SGHAT and FQDESV (reference sequence). This CDR3 spans 15 amino acids. V lost 5 bases and J 2 bases, leaving 13 bases between the germline ends. The CDR3 nucleotides are TGTGCCAGCAGCACACCTCTGACGACCTACAATGAGCAGTTCTTC. Protein: CASSTPLTTYNEQFF.

The chain employs TRBV20-1 and TRBJ2-3; D remains ambiguous. There are 15 residues in the CDR3. V gave up 0 bases and J gave up 0 bases, with 10 bases separating them. Germline V gives CDR1 DFQATT, CDR2 SNEGSKA (reference sequence). CDR3 sequence (DNA): TGCAGTGCTAGAGATCGGGTCTCTAGCACAGATACGCAGTATTTT. Protein: CSARDRVSSTDTQYF.

Sample share makes this clonotype medium-sized. The CDR3 spells CASSQKRSKYSYNEQFF. The CDR3 DNA sequence: TGCGCCAGCAGCCAAAAAAGGAGCAAATACTCCTACAATGAGCAGTTCTTC. The chain combines TRBV4-1 with TRBJ2-1, with D hard to call. The ends were cut back, 2 bases at V and 0 bases at J, with 14 bases in the middle. The CDR3 totals 17 residues. The V gene's germline CDR1 is MGHRA and CDR2 YSYEKL.

Ten or more counts support this clonotype. The J gene is TRBJ2-3, the V gene TRBV7-6; 13 nucleotides match TRBD2. The V gene's germline CDR1 is SGHVS and CDR2 FNYEAQ. Germline trimming cut 2 bases from V and 0 bases from J; bases unmatched to any gene: 8. This CDR3 spans 19 amino acids. This CDR3 is CASSLPTSGGPSSTDTQYF. CDR3 coding DNA: TGTGCCAGCAGCTTACCGACTAGCGGGGGGCCCTCTAGCACAGATACGCAGTATTTT.

This clonotype is labeled medium-sized. The chain links TRBV12-3 or TRBV12-4 to TRBJ1-2; weak D call: TRBD1 (6 bases). Trimming left V 1 base short and J 7 bases short, with 10 bases between. This CDR3 spans 13 amino acids. The CDR3 is CASSLDRDAGYTF. The CDR3 region has the DNA TGTGCCAGCAGTTTAGACAGGGATGCTGGCTACACCTTC.

By share, this clonotype ranks as medium-sized. The chain recombines TRBV19 with TRBJ1-5; D is unresolved. V lost 3 bases to trimming and J lost 2 bases, with 5 bases between them. The CDR3 spans 13 residues. The V gene's germline CDR1 is LNHDA and CDR2 SQIVND (reference sequence). The CDR3 region is CASSIAGNQPQHF. In DNA, the CDR3 is TGTGCCAGTAGTATCGCCGGCAATCAGCCCCAGCATTTT.

This clonotype is categorized as medium-sized (0.01 to 0.1%). The genes are TRBV7-6 and TRBJ2-3; D unresolved. Germline CDR1 is SGHVS and CDR2 is FNYEAQ. Between the trimmed V and J ends, which lost 0 bases and 2 bases, there was a span of 12 bases. The CDR3 totals 16 residues. DNA for the CDR3: TGTGCCAGCAGCTTAGCCCCCGACTCGTACACAGATACGCAGTATTTT. Translation: CASSLAPDSYTDTQYF. Full variable domain (outside the CDR3, taken from reference TRBV7-6 and TRBJ2-3): GAGVSQSPRYKVTKRGQDVALRCDPISGHVSLYWYRQALGQGPEFLTYFNYEAQQDKSGLPNDRFSAERPEGSISTLTIQRTEQRDSAMYRCASSLAPDSYTDTQYFGPGTRLTVL.